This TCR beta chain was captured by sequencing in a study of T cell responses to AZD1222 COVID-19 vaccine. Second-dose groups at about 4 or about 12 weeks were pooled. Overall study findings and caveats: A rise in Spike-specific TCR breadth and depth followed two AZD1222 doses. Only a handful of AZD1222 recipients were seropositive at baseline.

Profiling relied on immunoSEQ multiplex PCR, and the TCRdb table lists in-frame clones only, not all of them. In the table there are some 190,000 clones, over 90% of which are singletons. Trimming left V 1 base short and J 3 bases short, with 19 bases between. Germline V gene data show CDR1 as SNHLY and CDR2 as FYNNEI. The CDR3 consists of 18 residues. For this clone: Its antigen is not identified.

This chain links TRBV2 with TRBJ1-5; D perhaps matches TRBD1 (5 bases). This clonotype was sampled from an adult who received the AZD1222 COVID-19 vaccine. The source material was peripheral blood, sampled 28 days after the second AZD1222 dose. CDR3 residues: CASSEEGYRMVPNQPQHF. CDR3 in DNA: TGTGCCAGCAGTGAAGAGGGGTACCGGATGGTTCCCAATCAGCCCCAGCATTTT.